This T cell receptor (beta chain) is drawn from a study of T cell responses to AZD1222 COVID-19 vaccine. Study outcomes and limitations: Following two doses of AZD1222, Spike-specific TCR breadth and depth rose. Nearly half of spike-specific TCRs reportedly go after variant regions that carry no mutations. Regions 160-218 and 743-854 dominated among vaccine-associated CD4 TCRs spanning spike. Baseline seropositivity characterized only a handful of AZD1222 recipients.

Generated by immunoSEQ multiplex PCR, the TCRdb table keeps only in-frame clones and is missing some. The sample lists about 98,000 clones, roughly 80% occurring once. As regards this clone: Antigen unknown.

The J segment lost 2 bases and the V segment lost 6 bases, leaving 7 bases of the junction unmatched. Germline-derived CDR1 and CDR2 are LNHNV and YYDKDF (reference sequence). The CDR3 has 17 amino acids. The receptor was isolated from an adult in good health. This chain joins TRBV15 and TRBJ2-7, with 16 bases lining up with TRBD2. The starting material was peripheral blood, obtained on day 0 of AZD1222 vaccination. CDR3 sequence reads: CATRPGLAGGVAYEQYF. CDR3 bases: TGTGCCACCAGACCGGGACTAGCGGGAGGGGTGGCCTACGAGCAGTACTTC.